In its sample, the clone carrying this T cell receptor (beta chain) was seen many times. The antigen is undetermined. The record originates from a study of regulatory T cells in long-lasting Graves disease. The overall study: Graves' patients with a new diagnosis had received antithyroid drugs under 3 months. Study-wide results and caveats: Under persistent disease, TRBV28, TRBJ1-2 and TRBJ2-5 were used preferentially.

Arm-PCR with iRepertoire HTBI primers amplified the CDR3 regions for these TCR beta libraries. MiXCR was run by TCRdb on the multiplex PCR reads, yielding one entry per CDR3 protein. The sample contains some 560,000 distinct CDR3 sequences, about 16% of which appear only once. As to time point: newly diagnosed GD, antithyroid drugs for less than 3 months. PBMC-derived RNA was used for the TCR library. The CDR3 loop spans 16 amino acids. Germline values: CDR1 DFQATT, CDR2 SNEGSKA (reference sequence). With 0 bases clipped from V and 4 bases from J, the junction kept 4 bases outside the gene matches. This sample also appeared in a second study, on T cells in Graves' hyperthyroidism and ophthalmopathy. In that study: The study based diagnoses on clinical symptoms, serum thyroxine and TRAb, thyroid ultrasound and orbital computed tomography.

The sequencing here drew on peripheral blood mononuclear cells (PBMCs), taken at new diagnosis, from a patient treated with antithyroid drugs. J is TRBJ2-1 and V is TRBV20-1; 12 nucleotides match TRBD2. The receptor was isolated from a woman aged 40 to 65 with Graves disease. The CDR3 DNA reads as TGCAGTGCTAGAGATACTCTAGCGGGGGGGTACAATGAGCAGTTCTTC. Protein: CSARDTLAGGYNEQFF.